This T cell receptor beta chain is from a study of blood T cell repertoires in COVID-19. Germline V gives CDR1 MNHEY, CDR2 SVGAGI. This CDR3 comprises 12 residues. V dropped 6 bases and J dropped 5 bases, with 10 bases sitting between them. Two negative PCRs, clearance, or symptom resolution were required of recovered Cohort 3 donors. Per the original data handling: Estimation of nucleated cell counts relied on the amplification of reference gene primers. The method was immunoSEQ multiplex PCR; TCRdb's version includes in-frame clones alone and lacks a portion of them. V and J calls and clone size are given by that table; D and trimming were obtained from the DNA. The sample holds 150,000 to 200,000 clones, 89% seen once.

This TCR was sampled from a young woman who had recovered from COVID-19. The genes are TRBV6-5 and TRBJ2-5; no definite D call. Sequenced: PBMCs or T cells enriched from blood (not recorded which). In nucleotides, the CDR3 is TGTGCCAGCAGCGACTTCGTCGAGACCCAGTACTTC. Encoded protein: CASSDFVETQYF.